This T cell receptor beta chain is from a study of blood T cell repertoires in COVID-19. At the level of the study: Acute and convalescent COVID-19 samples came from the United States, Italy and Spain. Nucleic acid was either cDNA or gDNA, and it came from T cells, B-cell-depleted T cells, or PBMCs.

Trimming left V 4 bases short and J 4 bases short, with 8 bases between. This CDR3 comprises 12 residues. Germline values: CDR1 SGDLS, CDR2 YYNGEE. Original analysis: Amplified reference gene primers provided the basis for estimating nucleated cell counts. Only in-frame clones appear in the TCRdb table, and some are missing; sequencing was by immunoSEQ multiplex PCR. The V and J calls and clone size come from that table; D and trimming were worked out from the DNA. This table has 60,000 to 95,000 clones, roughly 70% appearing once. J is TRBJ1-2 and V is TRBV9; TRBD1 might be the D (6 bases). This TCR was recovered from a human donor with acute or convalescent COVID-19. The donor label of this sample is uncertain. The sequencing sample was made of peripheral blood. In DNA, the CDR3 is TGTGCCAGCAGCATGGACAGCTATGGCTACACCTTC. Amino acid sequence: CASSMDSYGYTF.